Reported below is one T cell receptor (beta chain). These data come from a study of T-cell reconstitution after alpha-beta-depleted transplantation in children. CDR3 length: 13 residues. The V end lost 4 bases, the J end lost 8 bases, and 12 bases lay between the germline ends. Preparing the TCRbeta library involved the use of unique molecular identifiers. TCRdb re-called the PCR reads through MiXCR, storing one row per CDR3 protein. The profile shows approximately 350,000 distinct CDR3 sequences, 15% to 20% of them singletons. The receptor was derived from a male patient under 10 years old who had a stem cell transplant for acute lymphoblastic leukemia, so the T cells may come from the graft donor. The chain employs TRBV12-3 or TRBV12-4 and TRBJ2-1; tentative D call: TRBD1 (6 bases). The input for sequencing was PBMCs, mostly from graft donor cells, taken 360 days after TCRalphabeta/CD19-depleted stem cell transplant. Here the CDR3 DNA reads TGTGCCAGCAGTTCACAGGGAAGGGATGAGCAGTTCTTC. Amino acid sequence: CASSSQGRDEQFF.